The clone carrying this T cell receptor (beta chain) was seen only a few times. The antigen is not known. These data originate in a study of beta chain features in type 1 diabetes. Expressed TCRB transcripts were sequenced because the isolated RNA had all been reverse transcribed beforehand. TCRdb keeps only in-frame clones here, not all; method: immunoSEQ multiplex PCR. This repertoire shows a few hundred thousand clones, roughly 17% found once; its top ten account for approximately 0.087%. Study-wide points: All four CD4+ subsets of Type 1 diabetes patients contained TCRB CDR3s that were moderately but significantly shorter.

V dropped 2 bases and J dropped 7; count of bases not matched to a gene: 6. CDR1 is MNHEY, CDR2 SVGAGI, per germline. The length of the CDR3 is 15 residues. V is TRBV6-5 and J is TRBJ2-1, with 9 bases lining up with TRBD2. The source material was naive CD4+ T cells from blood. This TCR derives from a man aged 25 to 40 with type 1 diabetes. The CDR3 sequence: CASSYQASGTNEQFF. Here the CDR3 DNA reads TGTGCCAGCAGTTACCAGGCTAGCGGGACTAATGAGCAGTTCTTC.